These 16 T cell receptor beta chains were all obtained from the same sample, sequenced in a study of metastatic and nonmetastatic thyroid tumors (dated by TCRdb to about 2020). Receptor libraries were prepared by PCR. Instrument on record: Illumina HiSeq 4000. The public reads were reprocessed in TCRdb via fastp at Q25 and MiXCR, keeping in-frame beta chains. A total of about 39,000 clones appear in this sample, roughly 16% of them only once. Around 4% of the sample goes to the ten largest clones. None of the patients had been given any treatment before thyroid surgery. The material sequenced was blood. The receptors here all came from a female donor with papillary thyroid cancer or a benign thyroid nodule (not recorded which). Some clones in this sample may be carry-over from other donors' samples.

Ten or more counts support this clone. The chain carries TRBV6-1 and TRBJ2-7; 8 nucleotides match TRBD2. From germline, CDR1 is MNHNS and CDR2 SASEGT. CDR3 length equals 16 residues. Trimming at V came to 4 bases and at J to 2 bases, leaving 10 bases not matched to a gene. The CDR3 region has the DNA TGTGCCAGCAGTGGGCTTGAGCGGGAGAGGACCTACGAGCAGTACTTC. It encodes CASSGLERERTYEQYF.

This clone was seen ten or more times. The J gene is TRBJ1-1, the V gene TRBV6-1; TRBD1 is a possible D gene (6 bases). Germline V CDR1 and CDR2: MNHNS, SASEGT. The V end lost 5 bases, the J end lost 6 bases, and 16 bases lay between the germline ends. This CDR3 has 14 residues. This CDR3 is CASSFQTGGAEAFF. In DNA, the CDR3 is TGTGCCAGCAGTTTCCAGACAGGCGGGGCTGAAGCTTTCTTT.

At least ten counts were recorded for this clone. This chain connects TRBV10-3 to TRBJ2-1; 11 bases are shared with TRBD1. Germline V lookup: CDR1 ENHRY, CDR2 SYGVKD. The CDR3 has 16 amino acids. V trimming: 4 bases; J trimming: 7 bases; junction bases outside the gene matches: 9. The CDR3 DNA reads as TGTGCCATCAGTGCCCGGACAGGGGGCAAGGATAATGAGCAGTTCTTC. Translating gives CAISARTGGKDNEQFF.

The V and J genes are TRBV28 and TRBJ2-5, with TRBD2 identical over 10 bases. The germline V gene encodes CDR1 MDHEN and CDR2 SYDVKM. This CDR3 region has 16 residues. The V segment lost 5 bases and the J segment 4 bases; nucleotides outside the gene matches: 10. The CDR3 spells CASSPGSSGSVETQYF. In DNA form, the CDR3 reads TGTGCCAGCAGTCCCGGGTCTAGCGGGAGTGTAGAGACCCAGTACTTC.

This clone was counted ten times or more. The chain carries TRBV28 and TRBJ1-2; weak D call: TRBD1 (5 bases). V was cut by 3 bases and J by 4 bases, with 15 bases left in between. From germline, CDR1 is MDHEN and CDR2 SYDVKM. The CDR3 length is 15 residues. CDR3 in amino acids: CASSFFSAGTYGYTF. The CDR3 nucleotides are TGTGCCAGCAGTTTTTTCTCGGCAGGGACCTATGGCTACACCTTC.

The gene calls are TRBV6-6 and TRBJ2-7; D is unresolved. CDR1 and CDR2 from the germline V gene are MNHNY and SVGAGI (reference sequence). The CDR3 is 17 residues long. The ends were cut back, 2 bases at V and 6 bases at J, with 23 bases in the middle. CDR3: CASSYDGWENPGGEQYF. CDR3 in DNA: TGTGCCAGCAGTTACGACGGATGGGAAAACCCCGGCGGCGAGCAGTACTTC.

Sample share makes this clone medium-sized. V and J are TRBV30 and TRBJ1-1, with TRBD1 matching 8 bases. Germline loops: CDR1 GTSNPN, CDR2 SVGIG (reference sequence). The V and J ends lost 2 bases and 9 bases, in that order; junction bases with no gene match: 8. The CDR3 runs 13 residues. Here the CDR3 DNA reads TGTGCCTGGAGTCCCGGACAGGGAGGAAAAGCTTTCTTT. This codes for CAWSPGQGGKAFF.

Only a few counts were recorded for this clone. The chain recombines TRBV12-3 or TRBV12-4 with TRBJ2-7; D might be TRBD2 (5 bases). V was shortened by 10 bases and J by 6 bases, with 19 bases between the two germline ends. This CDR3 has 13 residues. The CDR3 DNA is TGTGCCATCCGTGGCGAGGGCACCGCCGAGCAGTACTTC. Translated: CAIRGEGTAEQYF.

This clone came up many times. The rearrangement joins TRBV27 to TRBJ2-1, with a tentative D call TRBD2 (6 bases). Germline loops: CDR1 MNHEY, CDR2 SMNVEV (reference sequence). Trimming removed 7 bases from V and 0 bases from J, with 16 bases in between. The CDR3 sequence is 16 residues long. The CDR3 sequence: CASKWDGSHSYNEQFF. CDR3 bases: TGTGCCAGCAAATGGGACGGGAGCCACTCCTACAATGAGCAGTTCTTC.

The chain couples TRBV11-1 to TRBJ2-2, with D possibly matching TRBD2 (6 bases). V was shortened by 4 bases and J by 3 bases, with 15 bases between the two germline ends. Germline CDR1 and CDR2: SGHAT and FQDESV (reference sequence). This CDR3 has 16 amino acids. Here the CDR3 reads CASSSSLRDYTGELFF. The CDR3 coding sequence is TGTGCCAGCAGCTCATCCCTCCGGGACTACACCGGGGAGCTGTTTTTT.

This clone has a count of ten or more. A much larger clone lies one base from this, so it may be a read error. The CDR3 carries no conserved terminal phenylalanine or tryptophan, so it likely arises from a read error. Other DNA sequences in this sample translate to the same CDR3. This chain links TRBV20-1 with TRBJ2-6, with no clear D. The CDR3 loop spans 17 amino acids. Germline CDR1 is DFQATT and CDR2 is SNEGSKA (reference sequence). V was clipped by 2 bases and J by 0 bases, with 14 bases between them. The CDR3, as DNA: TGCAGTGCTAGAAATGAGGAGTTTCGCTCTGGGGCCAACGTCCTGACTTCC. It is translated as CSARNEEFRSGANVLTS.

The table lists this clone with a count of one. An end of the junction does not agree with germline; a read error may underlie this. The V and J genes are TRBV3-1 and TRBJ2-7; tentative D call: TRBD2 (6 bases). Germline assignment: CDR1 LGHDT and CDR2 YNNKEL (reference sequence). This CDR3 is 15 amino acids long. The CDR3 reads CASSPRTSLRDEEYF. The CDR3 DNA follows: TGTGCCAGCAGCCCGCGGACTTCCCTGCGGGACGAGGAGTACTTC.

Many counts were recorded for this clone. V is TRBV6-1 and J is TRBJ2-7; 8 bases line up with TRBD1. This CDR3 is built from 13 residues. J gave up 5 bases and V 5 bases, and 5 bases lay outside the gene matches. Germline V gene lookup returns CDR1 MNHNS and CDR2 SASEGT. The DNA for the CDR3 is TGTGCCAGCAGTCCGCAGGGGGCACACGAGCAGTACTTC. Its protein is CASSPQGAHEQYF.

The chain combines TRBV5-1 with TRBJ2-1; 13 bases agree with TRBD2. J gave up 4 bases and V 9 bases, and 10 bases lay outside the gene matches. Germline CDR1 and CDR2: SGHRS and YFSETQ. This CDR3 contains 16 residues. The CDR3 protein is CAISSGTSGMYNEQFF. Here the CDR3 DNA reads TGCGCCATCAGTTCTGGGACTAGCGGGATGTACAATGAGCAGTTCTTC.

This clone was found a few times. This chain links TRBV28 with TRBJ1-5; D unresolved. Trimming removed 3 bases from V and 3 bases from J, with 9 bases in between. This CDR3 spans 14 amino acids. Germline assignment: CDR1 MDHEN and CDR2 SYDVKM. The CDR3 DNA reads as TGTGCCAGCAGTTTTCTTTCGATCAATCAGCCCCAGCATTTT. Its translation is CASSFLSINQPQHF. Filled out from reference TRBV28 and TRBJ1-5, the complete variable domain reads DVKVTQSSRYLVKRTGEKVFLECVQDMDHENMFWYRQDPGLGLRLIYFSYDVKMKEKGDIPEGYSVSREKKERFSLILESASTNQTSMYLCASSFLSINQPQHFGDGTRLSIL.

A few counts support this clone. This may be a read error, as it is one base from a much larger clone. The CDR3 region is CASSVSPRGAGADTQYF. The CDR3 DNA reads TGTGCCAGCAGCGTATCCCCTCGGGGGGCGGGTGCAGATACGCAGTATTTT. This chain connects TRBV9 to TRBJ2-3; maybe TRBD2 (7 bases). Trimming removed 1 base at V and 4 bases at J, with 19 bases between. The CDR3 is 17 amino acids. The germline CDR1 and CDR2 sequences are SGDLS and YYNGEE. The full variable domain, with the rest looked up from reference TRBV9 and TRBJ2-3, is DSGVTQTPKHLITATGQRVTLRCSPRSGDLSVYWYQQSLDQGLQFLIQYYNGEERAKGNILERFSAQQFPDLHSELNLSSLELGDSALYFCASSVSPRGAGADTQYFGPGTRLTVL.